The entry below describes one TCR beta chain. Other DNA sequences from this sample encode an identical CDR3 as well. CDR1 is SGDLS and CDR2 is YYNGEE in the germline V gene. Trimming pared 2 bases from V and 1 base from J, leaving 12 bases between. The CDR3 loop spans 15 amino acids. Methods used by the authors: Estimation of nucleated cell counts was performed using reference gene primer amplification. Assay used: immunoSEQ multiplex PCR; TCRdb lists only in-frame clones, some missing. The D gene and trimming were derived from the DNA, and the V and J assignments and clone size from that table. The table has around 300,000 clones, over 75% seen once; the top ten hold approximately 1%. Participants were placed into cohorts based on the clinical history they reported. Each recovered donor of Cohort 3 presented with two negative PCRs, clearance, or symptom resolution. This entry is derived from a study of blood T cell repertoires in COVID-19. Across the study: Acute and convalescent COVID-19 specimens originated in the United States, Italy and Spain.

Sequenced material: PBMCs or T cells enriched from blood (not recorded which). This TCR was sampled from a woman in her 30s who had recovered from COVID-19. V and J are TRBV9 and TRBJ2-5; tentative D call: TRBD2 (5 bases). The CDR3 sequence is CASSVHSRAQETQYF. The CDR3 DNA reads TGTGCCAGCAGCGTTCACTCGAGGGCCCAAGAGACCCAGTACTTC.